Sequencing of this T cell receptor (beta chain) was carried out in a study of T cell responses to AZD1222 COVID-19 vaccine listed by TCRdb under 2021. For context, the study as a whole: AZD1222 recipients with second doses at about 4 weeks or about 12 weeks were pooled, because spike-specific TCR depth and breadth did not differ between schedules. A total of just over 230 trial participants underwent TCR sequencing, of whom some 210 received two doses of AZD1222 and about 25 received two doses of the MenACWY control vaccine. Trial participants were enrolled by age into 18-55, 56-69 and 70-plus year subgroups, with 148, 28 and 57 TCR-sequenced participants respectively.

Beyond this particular receptor, the publication reports: Because no samples from the day 14 peak response were available, repertoires could be characterized only after the peak T cell response. Reportedly, close to half of the unique spike-specific TCRs recognized epitopes lying outside the regions that are mutated in the B.1.351 and B.1.1.7 variants. Only six AZD1222 recipients were SARS-CoV-2 seropositive at baseline, limiting conclusions about previously exposed vaccinees. After two AZD1222 doses, spike-specific TCR breadth and depth were significantly higher than at day 0 and than in MenACWY recipients. The 56-69-year group was small, and its depth increase did not reach significance, likely because of low power. Participants were mostly white British, with more females than males. The authors suggested clonal diversity may have been underestimated. CD4 TCRs associated with the vaccine covered the entire spike protein, and the dominant responses were in regions 160-218 and 743-854.

The sample's time point label, in plain terms: baseline before first vaccination. The vaccinee samples were drawn from two UK trials, COV001 and COV002, one of which was a single-blind randomized controlled phase 2/3 trial testing AZD1222 (ChAdOx1 nCoV-19) in healthy adults. For TCRbeta chain sequencing, PBMC samples were collected from trial participants at day 0 and at day 28 after the second dose. The CDR3 regions of human TCRbeta chains were analyzed by immunosequencing. In the authors' own workflow: TCRs in the repertoires were matched against a reference library of SARS-CoV-2-specific TCRs that had been generated with the MIRA antigen-specificity platform. Breadth was defined as the fraction of unique TCRs that were SARS-CoV-2-associated, and depth was defined as the fraction of total T cells that were SARS-CoV-2-associated. Using the MIRA data, every spike-specific TCR was mapped to the spike region that the TCR reacted to and assigned to either a CD4 or a CD8 class. Log10-transformed breadth and depth values were compared by one-way ANOVA with Sidak's multiple comparisons tests. The source is immuneACCESS, and TCRdb retained only in-frame sequences with V and J called. Part of the clones is not carried over; for the studies checked, unresolved V genes explain less than half of this, and the remainder is unexplained. V and J calls and clone size are those listed in that table; D and trimming were worked out from the DNA. This sample gives roughly 150,000 clones in total; approximately 90% of them show up just once. The ten top clones hold approximately 2.1% of the sample.

Between the V and J ends, shortened by 5 bases and 6 bases respectively, the junction contains 8 bases. The CDR3, from cysteine to phenylalanine, totals 12 residues. The kept DNA is CDR3 alone, 36 bases in frame from the first base. The germline V gene provides CDR1 SGHVS and CDR2 FQNEAQ. About this clone itself: The antigen it binds to is not known. No base qualities exist here, and no much larger clone lies one base off it.

Material: peripheral blood, obtained on day 0 of AZD1222 vaccination. The TCR was taken from an adult in good health. This chain is built from TRBV7-8 and TRBJ1-3; the D gene assignment is ambiguous. The DNA sequence is TGTGCCAGCAGCCCCAAGCAAAACACCATATATTTT. This is translated as CASSPKQNTIYF. Outside the CDR3, residues come from the reference TRBV7-8 and TRBJ1-3 proteins, so the full variable domain is: GAGVSQSPRYKVAKRGQDVALRCDPISGHVSLFWYQQALGQGPEFLTYFQNEAQLDKSGLPSDRFFAERPEGSVSTLKIQRTQQEDSAVYLCASSPKQNTIYFGEGSWLTVV.